This entry lists 28 T cell receptor beta chains sequenced from one sample in a study of OX40 agonist ivuxolimab in advanced cancers. The data were produced by immunoSEQ multiplex PCR, yet TCRdb's version contains in-frame clones alone and is incomplete. Of 30,000 to 40,000 clones in the sample, roughly nine tenths are singletons; the top ten hold about 9.6%. The sample here was CD4+ or CD8+ T cells sorted from blood, taken in a trial of the OX40 agonist ivuxolimab. These receptors all stem from an adult with an advanced solid tumor such as melanoma, head and neck, liver or kidney cancer.

The gene calls are TRBV5-4 and TRBJ1-2, with 7 bases aligning to TRBD1. Per germline, CDR1 SGHNT and CDR2 YYREEE (reference sequence). Trimming cost V 4 bases and J 5 bases; bases outside gene matches: 2. This CDR3 spans 12 amino acids. The DNA of the CDR3 is TGTGCCAGCAGCCCAGGGGGTTATGGCTACACCTTC. This gives the protein CASSPGGYGYTF.

This chain uses TRBV10-3 with TRBJ2-7, with D possibly TRBD2 on 5 matching bases. Germline lookup yields CDR1 ENHRY and CDR2 SYGVKD. Trimming pared 6 bases from V and 3 bases from J, leaving 9 bases between. This CDR3 comprises 12 residues. The CDR3 sequence: CAISFTSYEQYF. DNA for the CDR3: TGTGCCATCAGCTTCACTAGCTACGAGCAGTACTTC.

Of note for this clone: Other nucleotide sequences from this sample produce the same CDR3. The V call is TRBV2, the J call TRBJ1-2; D possibly corresponds to TRBD1 (5 bases). There are 13 residues in the CDR3. V lost 3 bases and J 0 bases, leaving 5 bases between the germline ends. CDR1 SNHLY and CDR2 FYNNEI come from the germline V gene. The CDR3 reads CASSEGANYGYTF. CDR3 nucleotides: TGTGCCAGCAGTGAGGGGGCTAACTATGGCTACACCTTC.

The genes are TRBV4-2 and TRBJ2-3; 7 nucleotides match TRBD2. The V segment lost 1 base and the J segment 1 base; nucleotides outside the gene matches: 5. The CDR3 totals 16 residues. Germline-derived CDR1 and CDR2 are LGHNA and YNFKEQ. The CDR3 DNA is TGTGCCAGCAGCCAAGTGGTGGGGAGGGGCACAGATACGCAGTATTTT. Residues: CASSQVVGRGTDTQYF.

This sequence joins TRBV7-9 and TRBJ2-7; possibly TRBD2 for D (5 bases). This CDR3 contains 11 residues. Looked up from germline, CDR1 is SEHNR and CDR2 is FQNEAQ (reference sequence). Trimming stripped 6 bases from V and 4 bases from J, with 7 bases between. The CDR3 region is CASRLGYEQYF. DNA for the CDR3: TGTGCCAGCAGACTAGGTTACGAGCAGTACTTC.

The chain's CDR3 is CASSEAGGAHGYTF. Written as DNA, the CDR3 is TGTGCCAGCAGTGAAGCTGGAGGGGCTCATGGCTACACCTTC. V is TRBV6-1 and J is TRBJ1-2; D is possibly TRBD1 (5 bases). With 0 bases removed from V and 6 bases from J, the gap between germline ends came to 11 bases. The CDR3 runs to 14 residues. CDR1 is MNHNS and CDR2 is SASEGT in the germline V gene.

The J gene is TRBJ2-7, the V gene TRBV21-1. TRBV21-1 is marked as a pseudogene. The CDR3 runs 13 residues. For the CDR3, the DNA is TGTGCCAGCAGCAAATTATGGACCTACGAGCAGTACTTC. Translated, it gives CASSKLWTYEQYF.

This clone has just a few counts. The chain couples TRBV18 to TRBJ2-2; 7 bases align to TRBD1. Trimming at V came to 6 bases and at J to 6 bases, leaving 4 bases not matched to a gene. The length of the CDR3 is 13 residues. Germline values: CDR1 KGHSH, CDR2 LQKENI. CDR3: CASSPTGPGELFF. CDR3 DNA: TGTGCCAGCTCGCCGACAGGGCCCGGGGAGCTGTTTTTT.

This sequence joins TRBV7-2 and TRBJ1-5, with D uncertain. This CDR3 comprises 13 residues. Per germline, CDR1 SGHTA and CDR2 FQGNSA. V dropped 5 bases and J dropped 9 bases, with 14 bases sitting between them. The CDR3: CASSEPGGRPQHF. DNA for the CDR3: TGTGCCAGCAGCGAACCTGGAGGACGGCCCCAGCATTTT.

A single count supports this clone. The chain links TRBV30 to TRBJ2-3; unclear D gene. Germline CDR1 reads GTSNPN; CDR2 reads SVGIG (reference sequence). The CDR3 totals 12 residues. Trimming pared 5 bases from V and 4 bases from J, leaving 10 bases between. The CDR3 bases are TGTGCCTGGGCCGCAGGTGCAGATACGCAGTATTTT. It translates to CAWAAGADTQYF.

The rearrangement links TRBV7-2 to TRBJ2-7; 9 positions match TRBD1. The CDR3 has 16 residues. The V gene end was trimmed by 5 bases and the J gene end by 1 base; junction bases not matched to a gene: 9. The V gene's germline CDR1 is SGHTA and CDR2 FQGNSA. The CDR3: CASSRQGGRGSYEQYF. In nucleotides, the CDR3 is TGTGCCAGCAGCCGACAGGGGGGCCGGGGGTCCTACGAGCAGTACTTC.

The chain has TRBV6-1 and TRBJ2-3; D is unresolved. The CDR3 contains 14 residues. V lost 1 base and J 6 bases, leaving 11 bases between the germline ends. In germline, CDR1 is MNHNS, CDR2 SASEGT. The CDR3 nucleotides read TGTGCCAGCAGTGAAGGCGGAAGGGTGGATACGCAGTATTTT. Its translation is CASSEGGRVDTQYF.

V gene TRBV19 combines with J gene TRBJ2-5; D is perhaps TRBD2 (6 bases). V shed 3 bases and J shed 1 base, with 12 bases lying between them. The CDR3 totals 15 residues. CDR1 and CDR2 (germline): LNHDA, SQIVND (reference sequence). The DNA of the CDR3 is TGTGCCAGTAGTATGAGCGGAGGGGCCCAAGAGACCCAGTACTTC. This gives the protein CASSMSGGAQETQYF.

Only a few counts were recorded for this clone. The chain combines TRBV29-1 with TRBJ1-2, with D possibly being TRBD1 (6 bases). Trimming removed 4 bases from V and 3 bases from J, with 15 bases in between. CDR3 size: 14 residues. Germline lookup yields CDR1 SQVTM and CDR2 ANQGSEA. The CDR3 protein is CSVGGPPAYYGYTF. The CDR3 DNA sequence: TGCAGCGTTGGGGGGCCCCCAGCGTACTATGGCTACACCTTC.

This clone was seen more than once but under ten times. The genes are TRBV19 and TRBJ2-2; 11 positions match TRBD1. Germline CDR1 is LNHDA and CDR2 is SQIVND (reference sequence). The CDR3 has 15 residues. J was trimmed by 5 bases and V by 5 bases; bases with no gene match: 4. DNA for the CDR3: TGTGCCAGTAGTGGCCGGGACAGGGGGACCGGGGAGCTGTTTTTT. It specifies CASSGRDRGTGELFF.

V and J are TRBV2 and TRBJ1-1; no firm D call. V lost 4 bases to trimming and J lost 4 bases, with 10 bases between them. The CDR3 is made up of 13 amino acids. CDR1 SNHLY and CDR2 FYNNEI come from the germline V gene. DNA of the CDR3: TGTGCCAGCAGTGCTGGATGGAGCACTGAAGCTTTCTTT. Its protein is CASSAGWSTEAFF. Drawing the rest from reference TRBV2 and TRBJ1-1, the complete variable domain is EPEVTQTPSHQVTQMGQEVILRCVPISNHLYFYWYRQILGQKVEFLVSFYNNEISEKSEIFDDQFSVERPDGSNFTLKIRSTKLEDSAMYFCASSAGWSTEAFFGQGTRLTVV.

This rearrangement joins TRBV5-1 to TRBJ2-7; D is undetermined. V lost 0 bases and J 4 bases, leaving 8 bases between the germline ends. This CDR3 spans 13 amino acids. The germline CDR1 and CDR2 sequences are SGHRS and YFSETQ. The CDR3 loop reads CASSLDSAYEQYF. Here the CDR3 DNA reads TGCGCCAGCAGCTTGGACTCCGCTTACGAGCAGTACTTC.

The rearrangement links TRBV11-2 to TRBJ1-2; no clear D gene. Looked up from germline, CDR1 is SGHAT and CDR2 is FQNNGV. V gave up 1 base and J gave up 1 base, with 13 bases separating them. The length of the CDR3 is 16 residues. This CDR3 is CASSLVKRERNYGYTF. The CDR3 DNA is TGTGCCAGCAGCTTAGTTAAAAGGGAACGTAACTATGGCTACACCTTC.

V usage is TRBV19 and J usage is TRBJ2-7, with a possible D match to TRBD2 (6 bases). The CDR3 has 14 amino acids. The germline V gene encodes CDR1 LNHDA and CDR2 SQIVND (reference sequence). V lost 7 bases and J 6 bases, leaving 19 bases between the germline ends. The CDR3, as DNA: TGTGCCAGTACCCCCGGGGGTCCGCCAGGCGAGCAGTACTTC. Translated, it gives CASTPGGPPGEQYF. Filled out from reference TRBV19 and TRBJ2-7, the complete variable domain reads DGGITQSPKYLFRKEGQNVTLSCEQNLNHDAMYWYRQDPGQGLRLIYYSQIVNDFQKGDIAEGYSVSREKKESFPLTVTSAQKNPTAFYLCASTPGGPPGEQYFGPGTRLTVT.

The chain links TRBV15 to TRBJ1-2; tentatively, D is TRBD1 (5 bases). The CDR3 runs to 13 residues. CDR1 LNHNV and CDR2 YYDKDF come from the germline V gene (reference sequence). Trimming removed 4 bases at V and 4 bases at J, with 10 bases between. CDR3: CATSMGPSYGYTF. The CDR3 DNA follows: TGTGCCACCAGCATGGGACCCAGCTATGGCTACACCTTC.

This rearrangement joins TRBV9 to TRBJ2-6; D is unclear. Germline V gives CDR1 SGDLS, CDR2 YYNGEE. This CDR3 has 14 residues. V dropped 1 base and J dropped 1 base, with 3 bases sitting between them. The DNA of the CDR3 is TGTGCCAGCAGCGTATTGTCTGGGGCCAACGTCCTGACTTTC. Encoded protein: CASSVLSGANVLTF.

This chain uses TRBV18 with TRBJ2-3; the match to TRBD2 covers 9 bases. The CDR3 has 16 amino acids. J lost 2 bases, V lost 1 base, and 4 bases had no gene match. CDR1 and CDR2 from the germline V gene are KGHSH and LQKENI. The CDR3 bases are TGTGCCAGCTCACCACTGGCGGGAGGGGCCACAGATACGCAGTATTTT. Amino acids: CASSPLAGGATDTQYF.

As for this clone: An end of the junction does not agree with germline; a read error may underlie this. The V and J genes are TRBV5-3 and TRBJ1-3; tentative D call: TRBD1 (5 bases). TRBV5-3 is reported as an ORF; its role is uncertain. CDR3 length: 12 residues. CDR3 bases: TGTGCCAGCAGTTACGACAGAAACACCATATACTTT. This gives the protein CASSYDRNTIYF.

The chain joins TRBV29-1 to TRBJ2-3; D might be TRBD2 (5 bases). Looked up from germline, CDR1 is SQVTM and CDR2 is ANQGSEA. V lost 2 bases to trimming and J lost 2 bases, with 11 bases between them. The CDR3 loop spans 14 amino acids. The CDR3 protein is CSVEQDFSTDTQYF. CDR3 nucleotide sequence: TGCAGCGTTGAACAGGACTTCTCCACAGATACGCAGTATTTT.

This clone has a single count. The chain is built from TRBV2 and TRBJ2-3, with D perhaps matching TRBD1 (6 bases). Trimming pared 5 bases from V and 6 bases from J, leaving 15 bases between. This CDR3 has 14 residues. Germline-derived CDR1 and CDR2 are SNHLY and FYNNEI. In DNA form, the CDR3 reads TGTGCCAGCAGTACAGGGTTTTCGAGCGATACGCAGTATTTT. Translation gives CASSTGFSSDTQYF. Filled out from reference TRBV2 and TRBJ2-3, the complete variable domain reads EPEVTQTPSHQVTQMGQEVILRCVPISNHLYFYWYRQILGQKVEFLVSFYNNEISEKSEIFDDQFSVERPDGSNFTLKIRSTKLEDSAMYFCASSTGFSSDTQYFGPGTRLTVL.

The rearrangement uses TRBV5-4 and TRBJ1-2, with D unclear. This CDR3 has 13 residues. Trimming took off 4 bases at V and 7 bases at J, with 14 bases between the two ends. Germline loops: CDR1 SGHNT, CDR2 YYREEE (reference sequence). CDR3: CASSEIADGGYTF. The CDR3 nucleotides read TGTGCCAGCAGCGAAATCGCGGACGGTGGCTACACCTTC.

In its sample, this clone was seen a few times. The rearrangement links TRBV6-1 to TRBJ1-2; 9 nucleotides agree with TRBD1. V shed 4 bases and J 2 bases; nucleotides not matched to a gene: 5. The CDR3 is 15 residues long. Germline V CDR1 and CDR2: MNHNS, SASEGT. The CDR3 region is CASSARQGENYGYTF. The CDR3 DNA reads TGTGCCAGCAGTGCCCGACAGGGGGAAAACTATGGCTACACCTTC.

The chain recombines TRBV30 with TRBJ1-3, with D unclear. CDR3 length: 14 amino acids. Germline V gene data show CDR1 as GTSNPN and CDR2 as SVGIG (reference sequence). Between the trimmed V and J ends, which lost 2 bases and 1 base, there was a span of 9 bases. The CDR3 DNA sequence: TGTGCCTGGAGTATAAAGGGTTCTGGAAACACCATATATTTT. Residues: CAWSIKGSGNTIYF.